The T cell receptor (beta chain) under discussion was sequenced for a study of shared clonotypes between healthy human individuals. Trimming pared 2 bases from V and 0 bases from J, leaving 18 bases between. There are 18 residues in the CDR3. The germline gives CDR1 SGHNT, CDR2 YYREEE (reference sequence). This clone was detected only once. Its target is unknown. Study-wide results and caveats: Larger estimated richness was generally seen in naive subsets than in memory subsets.

Samples underwent the assay at deep level. Profiling relied on immunoSEQ multiplex PCR, and the TCRdb table lists in-frame clones only, not all of them. The table records about 2 million clones, around 96% of them present only once. It was CD45RO-negative cells, positively selected for CCR7, that made up naive CD8 cells, with terminally differentiated effector memory CD45RA+ cells excluded. This receptor was identified in a young man in good health. Sequencing used naive CD8+ T cells sorted from blood. This chain uses TRBV5-4 with TRBJ2-1; D gene uncertain. The CDR3 protein is CASSFNPSRAPSYNEQFF. The CDR3, as DNA: TGTGCCAGCAGCTTTAACCCCTCCCGGGCCCCCTCCTACAATGAGCAGTTCTTC. Looking up the rest from reference TRBV5-4 and TRBJ2-1 gives the full variable domain: ETGVTQSPTHLIKTRGQQVTLRCSSQSGHNTVSWYQQALGQGPQFIFQYYREEENGRGNFPPRFSGLQFPNYSSELNVNALELDDSALYLCASSFNPSRAPSYNEQFFGPGTRLTVL.